Listed here is a single T cell receptor beta chain. The table lists this clonotype with many counts. No antigen is known for it. A much larger clone differs from this one at a single base, so this may be a read error. The time point label of this sample denotes: sample taken at primary tumor resection. The donors were about 71 patients from the lung TRACERx cohort who had early-stage, untreated non-small cell lung cancer. Whole RNA extracted from tumor and nontumor lung tissue, or from cryopreserved PBMC samples, was used for TCR sequencing without cell sorting. A patient was chosen for TCR sequencing only when enough RNA was available from at least two tumor regions. A lung pathologist reviewed the tumor and adjacent nontumor lung specimens before the specimens were selected. To prepare the library, 5' RACE was applied. The run used a NextSeq 500. In the TCR library protocol, a unique molecular identifier was attached to each TCR cDNA molecule so that PCR and sequencing errors could be corrected. The study's processing was this. Decombinator tools were used for TCR identification, UMI-based error correction and CDR3 extraction. TCRs above a frequency of 2 per 1,000, corresponding to the top 1% of the tumor frequency distribution, were defined as expanded. Expanded tumor TCRs statistically deemed absent (corrected P<0.05) from at least one tumor region were classed as regional, and all other expanded tumor TCRs were classed as ubiquitous. Rényi diversity was computed with the R vegan package after subsampling each repertoire 100 times to 5,000 TCRs. CDR3 similarity networks were built from amino acid triplet string-kernel similarity, connecting CDR3s with pairwise similarity above 0.82. The public reads were reanalyzed by TCRdb: fastp trimming at Q25, MiXCR alignment, in-frame beta chains only. Every entry covers one CDR3 protein and lists the most common genes and DNA from its rows. These V and J calls rely on TCRdb rather than the paper's analysis. Here the sample has roughly 3,600 distinct CDR3 sequences; around 5.1% occur a single time. The ten largest make up about 15% of the sample.

This record comes from a study of spatial heterogeneity in lung cancer (dated by TCRdb to the late 2010s). Turning to the overall study: More beta-chain than alpha-chain transcripts were consistently detected, likely reflecting higher beta-chain transcript abundance. In tumor regions, TCR transcript counts showed a strong correlation with a T cell transcriptional module score from matched bulk RNA-seq. In the raw uncorrected reads, each unique combination of TCR and UMI appeared more than ten times on average. The study quantitatively compared TCR alpha and beta repertoires across multiple tumor regions, matched nontumor lung and blood in non-small cell lung cancer. The study linked features of the TCR repertoire to counts of nonsynonymous mutations, which were determined by whole-exome sequencing of tumor tissue. At surgery, both alpha and beta chains were TCR-sequenced in roughly 200 tumor regions, approximately 64 matched nontumor lung samples and 56 PBMC samples.

Study-wide conclusions, independent of this receptor: The count of ubiquitous expanded TCRs correlated with the count of ubiquitous nonsynonymous mutations, and the count of regional expanded TCRs correlated with the count of regional nonsynonymous mutations. Estimated TCR-seq coverage of tumor T cells was only roughly 7% for alpha chains and about 14% for beta chains. Additional single-cell paired TCR alpha and beta sequencing was considered necessary to confirm, at a functional level, the hypothesis that regional TCRs recognize regional mutations. The tumor nonsynonymous mutation count correlated with the number of expanded intratumoral alpha and beta TCRs.

The TCR was taken from a female donor with early-stage non-small cell lung cancer. Sequenced material: lung tumor tissue, taken at surgery.

The DNA sequence is given as TGTGCCAGCAGCTTAGAAGGGTGCAACAACGGCTACACCTTC. Translation gives CASSLEGCNNGYTF. This sequence uses TRBV13 and TRBJ1-2; the D gene is not confidently resolved. V and J lose 1 base and 8 bases, and a span of 14 bases separates them. The CDR3 runs 14 residues from the cysteine to the phenylalanine. The read is trimmed to its CDR3 DNA, 42 bases read in frame from base 1. According to the germline V gene (reference sequence), CDR1 reads PRHDT and CDR2 reads FYEKMQ.